This T cell receptor beta chain was identified in a study of beta chain features in type 1 diabetes. Study-level findings and limits: Any PCR bias toward short templates would affect both groups alike. Shorter TCRB CDR3s, moderately but significantly so, were found in Type 1 diabetes patients in all four CD4+ subsets. TCRB repertoires of naive, central memory and Treg cells appeared more similar among patients than among healthy donors.

A single heparinised blood sample, averaging around 110 mL, was obtained per donor. Over 95% purity was reached by all sorted populations. The CDR3 has 13 residues. CDR1 SGHRS and CDR2 YFSETQ come from the germline V gene. V was shortened by 3 bases and J by 0 bases, with 6 bases between the two germline ends. This clone has more than one count but fewer than ten. Its antigen remains unknown. This specimen includes other DNA sequences encoding the same CDR3. Since all of the isolated RNA was reverse transcribed, expressed TCRB transcripts were what got sequenced. TCRdb's table, derived via immunoSEQ multiplex PCR, lists solely in-frame clones and lacks some. This table holds hundreds of thousands of clones, roughly 12% found once.

The rearrangement uses TRBV5-1 and TRBJ1-2; D may be TRBD1 (5 bases). The source of this sequence is a young man with type 1 diabetes. Sequences were obtained from naive CD4+ T cells from blood. The CDR3 DNA reads TGCGCCAGCAGCTCGACAGCTAACTATGGCTACACCTTC. Translation: CASSSTANYGYTF.